Listed below are T cell receptor beta chains from one sample, sequenced in a study of blood T cell repertoires in COVID-19. The repertoire was sequenced with immunoSEQ multiplex PCR; TCRdb's copy has only in-frame clones and lacks some. The profile shows approximately 250,000 clones, around 81% of them singletons. Sequenced sample: peripheral blood. Receptors were obtained from a woman in her sixties or seventies with active or convalescent COVID-19. Each CDR3 is given with its conserved first and last residue. The order of the fields is V gene, J gene, CDR3 protein.

TRBV7-2	TRBJ2-7	CASSEKGSYEQYF
TRBV19	TRBJ2-3	CASSMVFQGATDTQYF
TRBV7-9	TRBJ2-2	CASSLDLGLGTGELFF
TRBV24-1	TRBJ2-5	CATSDMSGGLGDRETQYF
TRBV19	TRBJ1-5	CASSILRTGHNQPQHF
TRBV19	TRBJ2-7	CASSIRQGLGEQYF
TRBV5-5	TRBJ2-2	CASSLVLAGSGELFF
TRBV6-5	TRBJ1-3	CASNAGSSGNTIYF
TRBV13	TRBJ2-1	CASIKQGAAYNEQFF
TRBV6-1	TRBJ1-2	CASSEAGRTSGYTF
TRBV9	TRBJ2-1	CASSVAGTPYNEQFF
TRBV7-8	TRBJ2-7	CASSLSAGAEQYF
TRBV11-3	TRBJ2-1	CASSPGAGGDNEQFF
TRBV3-1/TRBV3-2	TRBJ1-6	CASSRPGQGSSPLHF
TRBV5-4	TRBJ1-1	CASSPQGGNTEAFF
TRBV12-2	TRBJ2-7	CASRPPESHEQYF
TRBV7-7	TRBJ2-5	CASSPTGLEDQETQYF
TRBV27	TRBJ2-3	CASSASRGGAGTQYF
TRBV5-1	TRBJ2-1	CASNRDRGNNEQFF
TRBV5-4	TRBJ1-2	CASSQDGQIGYTF
TRBV7-9	TRBJ2-2	CASSLVAGGPKTGELFF
TRBV7-9	TRBJ2-1	CASSLALQNNEQFF
TRBV12-3/TRBV12-4	TRBJ1-6	CASSPQGNSPLHF
TRBV9	TRBJ2-3	CASSVARFLNTDTQYF
TRBV2	TRBJ2-3	CASSSRLATTDTQYF
TRBV7-9	TRBJ1-1	CASNARGDTEAFF
TRBV3-1/TRBV3-2	TRBJ1-6	CASSEGQGLPLHF
TRBV25-1	TRBJ2-1	CASSDSRGTSSYNEQFF
TRBV6-5	TRBJ1-2	CASSSYPGLNYGYTF
TRBV5-1	TRBJ2-1	CASSLEARGIYNEQFF
TRBV30	TRBJ2-5	CAWSKPGTGGEETQYF
TRBV18	TRBJ1-1	CASSPDGGSAEAFF
TRBV5-1	TRBJ2-3	CASSSTATTDTQYF
TRBV19	TRBJ2-3	CASRPWASGGPTDTQYF
TRBV30	TRBJ1-2	CAWRRYGTGDYGYTF
TRBV18	TRBJ1-3	CASSPSTGRGYGNTIYF
TRBV2	TRBJ2-2	CASTRRGQGGELFF
TRBV9	TRBJ2-7	CASSVGRTSGRAHEQYF
TRBV5-1	TRBJ2-5	CASSFGGAGETQYF
TRBV24-1	TRBJ2-1	CATSGVVREADNEQFF
TRBV7-8	TRBJ2-5	CASSFDRAQETQYF
TRBV10-2	TRBJ1-4	CASADFTNEKLFF
TRBV5-1	TRBJ1-1	CASSLGGQLNTEAFF
TRBV7-2	TRBJ1-5	CASSLAATEGNQPQHF
TRBV6-6	TRBJ2-5	CASSRLSRDRGETQYF
TRBV29-1	TRBJ2-1	CSVMFDSRGNMGQFF
TRBV5-1	TRBJ2-3	CASSPGGTSGDLMSTDTQYF
TRBV11-2	TRBJ1-2	CASSPLGTGDTNYGYTF
TRBV12-5	TRBJ2-2	CASGPGQSAGELFF
TRBV6-1	TRBJ1-1	CASSEARQMNTEAFF
TRBV11-2	TRBJ2-1	CASSLELAVYNEQFF
TRBV28	TRBJ2-3	CASSSHGTGKDTQYF